A selection of T cell receptor beta chains follows, all from one sample in a study of cytomegalovirus exposure and HLA in healthy donors. This table comes from immunoSEQ multiplex PCR, and its TCRdb copy is limited to in-frame clones, with some not included. This sample has fewer than 200,000 clones, with around four fifths found just once. Sequenced sample: PBMCs. These TCRs come from a man aged 25 to 40 in good health and CMV-seronegative. The CDR3 runs from the conserved cysteine through the conserved F or W. A D gene is named only where the DNA matches it firmly. A row's size may be missing; if present it is once, few, many or a size class.

abundance,j_gene,d_gene,v_gene,CDR3nt,CDR3aa
.,TRBJ1-5,.,TRBV4-3,TGCGCCAGCAGCCAAGTTAAGCCGATCATGCCCCAGCATTTT,CASSQVKPIMPQHF
.,TRBJ2-7,.,TRBV12-5,TGTGCTAGTGGTTTGGCATTTGACGAACAGGGAACCTACGAGCAGTACTTC,CASGLAFDEQGTYEQYF
few,TRBJ2-5,TRBD2,TRBV6-5,TGTGCCAGCAGTACCGGACTAGCCGGTGAGACCCAGTACTTC,CASSTGLAGETQYF
.,TRBJ2-7,.,TRBV4-1,TGCGCCAGCAGCCAAGAGGGTAGGGAGGACTACGAGCAGTACTTC,CASSQEGREDYEQYF
once,TRBJ1-2,.,TRBV29-1,TGCAGCGTTGAAAAGGAGATAGCCTATGGCTACACCTTC,CSVEKEIAYGYTF
.,TRBJ2-6,.,TRBV11-2,TGTGCCAGCAGCCCCCATGGGGGGTCTGGGGCCAACGTCCTGACTTTC,CASSPHGGSGANVLTF
.,TRBJ2-5,TRBD1,TRBV7-2,TGTGCCAGCAGCCTACGAAGCGGTGGACAGGGTTGGGGAGAGACCCAGTACTTC,CASSLRSGGQGWGETQYF
.,TRBJ2-7,.,TRBV28,TGTGCCAGCGCGTTGGGGGGGGCAACTACCTACGAGCAGTACTTC,CASALGGATTYEQYF
.,TRBJ1-5,TRBD1,TRBV7-9,TGTGCCAGCAGCTTAGGGACAGGGGATACGGACCAGCCCCAGCATTTT,CASSLGTGDTDQPQHF
.,TRBJ1-1,.,TRBV18,TGTGCCAGCTCACCACCGCCAGGGGTCCCTGAAGCTTTCTTT,CASSPPPGVPEAFF
.,TRBJ1-5,.,TRBV15,TGTGCCACCAGCAGAGTTCAGGGAGGTAATCAGCCCCAGCATTTT,CATSRVQGGNQPQHF
.,TRBJ2-7,TRBD2,TRBV2,TGTGCCAGCAGTGGGACTCTAGCGGGGGGAAGGCAGTACTTC,CASSGTLAGGRQYF
.,TRBJ1-5,TRBD1,TRBV2,TGTGCCAGCGCAGATCCTGACAGGGAGGTTCAGCCCCAGCATTTT,CASADPDREVQPQHF
.,TRBJ2-7,TRBD2,TRBV7-3,TGTGCCAGCAGCTTAAAAGGACTAGCGGGCTCCTACGAGCAGTACTTC,CASSLKGLAGSYEQYF
.,TRBJ2-5,.,TRBV13,TGTGCCAGCAGCCTCCTCGCAGCGGAAGAGACCCAGTACTTC,CASSLLAAEETQYF
.,TRBJ1-2,.,TRBV19,TGTGCCAGTAAACCTACAGGGTTCGGGGTCGTCTATGGCTACACCTTC,CASKPTGFGVVYGYTF
.,TRBJ2-7,.,TRBV5-1,TGCGCCAGCAGTCTCGACACCTCCTACGAGCAGTACTTC,CASSLDTSYEQYF
.,TRBJ2-7,TRBD2,TRBV6-1,TGTGCCAGCATCCCGGGACTAGCGGCCTACGAGCAGTACTTC,CASIPGLAAYEQYF
few,TRBJ1-2,.,TRBV7-2,TGTGCCAGCAGCGCGGTCACCTCCCTTGGCTACACCTTC,CASSAVTSLGYTF
.,TRBJ2-3,.,TRBV2,TGTGCCAGCACTCCCCTCACAGATACGCAGTATTTT,CASTPLTDTQYF
.,TRBJ2-2,TRBD2,TRBV11-3,TGTGCCAGCAGCTGGAGTAGCGGGGGCCTGAACACCGGGGAGCTGTTTTTT,CASSWSSGGLNTGELFF
.,TRBJ1-5,TRBD1,TRBV7-2,TGTGCCAGCAGCTTAGTCGGACAGGGACTTAGCAATCAGCCCCAGCATTTT,CASSLVGQGLSNQPQHF
.,TRBJ2-5,TRBD1,TRBV7-2,TGTGCCAGCAGCTTCCCGGACAGGGGTTGGGAGACCCAGTACTTC,CASSFPDRGWETQYF
once,TRBJ2-5,TRBD2,TRBV7-9,TGTGCCAGCAGCTCCCCCCTTGCTAGCGGGAGCTCCCAGTACTTC,CASSSPLASGSSQYF
few,TRBJ2-3,.,TRBV5-5,TGTGCCAGCAGCTGGGTGGGGGCGAGCACAGATACGCAGTATTTT,CASSWVGASTDTQYF